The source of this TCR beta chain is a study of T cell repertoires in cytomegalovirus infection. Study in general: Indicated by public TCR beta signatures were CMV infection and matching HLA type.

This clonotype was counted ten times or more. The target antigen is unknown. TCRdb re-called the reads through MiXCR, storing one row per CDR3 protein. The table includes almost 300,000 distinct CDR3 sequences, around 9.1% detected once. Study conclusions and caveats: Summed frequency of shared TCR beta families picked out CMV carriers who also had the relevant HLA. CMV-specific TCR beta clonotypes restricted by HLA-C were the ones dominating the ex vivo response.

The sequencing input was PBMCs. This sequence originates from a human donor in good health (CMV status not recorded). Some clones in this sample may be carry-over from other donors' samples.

CDR3 amino acids: CASSEPGQGAREQYF. CDR3 sequence (DNA): TGTGCCAGTAGTGAACCGGGACAGGGGGCGCGCGAGCAGTACTTC. The chain joins TRBV19 to TRBJ2-7; 12 bases map to TRBD1. Trimming at V came to 5 bases and at J to 6 bases, leaving 8 bases not matched to a gene. The length of the CDR3 is 15 residues. Germline V lookup: CDR1 LNHDA, CDR2 SQIVND (reference sequence). Complete variable domain (other parts from reference TRBV19 and TRBJ2-7): DGGITQSPKYLFRKEGQNVTLSCEQNLNHDAMYWYRQDPGQGLRLIYYSQIVNDFQKGDIAEGYSVSREKKESFPLTVTSAQKNPTAFYLCASSEPGQGAREQYFGPGTRLTVT.